The rows below give T cell receptor beta chains drawn from one sample of a study of shared clonotypes between healthy human individuals. The assay was immunoSEQ multiplex PCR, and TCRdb's table has in-frame clones only and misses some. The sample has a few million clones, approximately 93% seen once; the top ten hold around 0.4%. The sequenced sample was naive CD4+ T cells from PBMCs. The receptors here all came from a man aged 18 to 29 in good health. Some clones in this sample may be carry-over from other donors' samples. The CDR3 runs from the conserved cysteine through the conserved F or W. D genes are given only for firm matches. Size is omitted from some rows. Given values are once, few, many or a class for expanded clones.

CDR3 protein,CDR3 DNA,clone size,J gene,V gene,D gene
CASSPGTRSTDTQYF,TGTGCCAGCAGCCCCGGGACCAGGAGCACAGATACGCAGTATTTT,.,TRBJ2-3,TRBV11-2,.
CASSLRRDSGEQYF,TGTGCCAGCAGCTTAAGGAGGGACAGTGGCGAGCAGTACTTC,.,TRBJ2-7,TRBV7-9,.
CASSVGGTSALSGTQYF,TGTGCCAGCAGCGTTGGCGGGACTTCGGCCCTGTCGGGTACGCAGTATTTT,.,TRBJ2-3,TRBV5-4,.
CASSRDGYYEQYF,TGTGCCAGCAGCCGCGACGGCTACTACGAGCAGTACTTC,.,TRBJ2-7,TRBV5-4,.
CASSSSRSSGNTIYF,TGTGCCAGCAGCTCCTCCCGGAGCTCTGGAAACACCATATATTTT,.,TRBJ1-3,TRBV7-2,.
CASSLDRGTYYEQYF,TGCGCCAGCAGCTTGGACAGGGGTACTTACTACGAGCAGTACTTC,.,TRBJ2-7,TRBV5-1,TRBD1
CATSSGTGGTEAFF,TGTGCCACCAGCTCCGGGACAGGAGGCACTGAAGCTTTCTTT,.,TRBJ1-1,TRBV15,TRBD1
CASSLSLAGVTDTQYF,TGTGCCAGCAGCTTAAGCCTAGCGGGAGTCACAGATACGCAGTATTTT,.,TRBJ2-3,TRBV7-9,TRBD2
CASSEALQGTYYGYTF,TGTGCCAGCAGTGAAGCGCTTCAGGGGACCTACTATGGCTACACCTTC,.,TRBJ1-2,TRBV6-1,.
CASSPRGGGNEQFF,TGTGCCAGCTCACCACGAGGCGGTGGCAATGAGCAGTTCTTC,once,TRBJ2-1,TRBV18,.
CSVVVGPGAYEQYF,TGCAGCGTCGTGGTAGGACCGGGAGCCTACGAGCAGTACTTC,.,TRBJ2-7,TRBV29-1,.
CASSSQGTGNTIYF,TGCGCCAGCAGTTCACAGGGTACTGGAAACACCATATATTTT,.,TRBJ1-3,TRBV5-1,.
CASSFGVLGGYTF,TGTGCCAGCAGTTTTGGGGTCCTGGGTGGCTACACCTTC,.,TRBJ1-2,TRBV28,.
CAIATGKHMNTEAFF,TGTGCCATCGCGACAGGTAAACACATGAACACTGAAGCTTTCTTT,.,TRBJ1-1,TRBV2,.
CASSGQLREKLFF,TGTGCCAGCAGCGGACAGCTGAGGGAAAAACTGTTTTTT,.,TRBJ1-4,TRBV6-1,.
CASSLRRGTEAFF,TGTGCCAGCAGCTTGAGGAGGGGGACTGAAGCTTTCTTT,few,TRBJ1-1,TRBV5-8,.
CASSRTGVPDTQYF,TGTGCCAGCAGCCGGACAGGGGTTCCAGATACGCAGTATTTT,.,TRBJ2-3,TRBV11-3,TRBD1
CASSPGTGSEKLFF,TGTGCCAGCAGCCCCGGGACAGGGAGTGAAAAACTGTTTTTT,.,TRBJ1-4,TRBV7-2,TRBD1
CASSPVIPSGRSYNEQFF,TGTGCCAGCAGCCCCGTAATCCCTAGCGGACGGTCCTACAATGAGCAGTTCTTC,.,TRBJ2-1,TRBV4-2,TRBD2
CASTFDSGGNQPQHF,TGTGCCAGCACCTTCGACAGCGGAGGCAATCAGCCCCAGCATTTT,.,TRBJ1-5,TRBV2,.
CASSYRGTSGGNEQFF,TGTGCCAGCAGTTACAGGGGGACTAGCGGGGGCAATGAGCAGTTCTTC,.,TRBJ2-1,TRBV2,TRBD2
CASSDRTAKIIDTEAFF,TGTGCCAGTAGTGACCGGACAGCAAAGATTATCGACACTGAAGCTTTCTTT,.,TRBJ1-1,TRBV19,.
CASSQEGTGTGYGYTF,TGTGCCAGCAGCCAGGAGGGGACAGGTACGGGCTATGGCTACACCTTC,.,TRBJ1-2,TRBV4-2,TRBD1
CASRTQGFGNTIYF,TGTGCCAGCAGAACCCAGGGATTTGGAAACACCATATATTTT,.,TRBJ1-3,TRBV6-1,.
CASSYSGNSGNTIYF,TGTGCCAGCAGTTACTCAGGAAACTCTGGAAACACCATATATTTT,.,TRBJ1-3,TRBV6-5,.